The 18 T cell receptor beta chains presented below share a single source sample, sequenced in a study of cytomegalovirus exposure and HLA in healthy donors. Amplification used 60 Vbeta primers and 13 Jbeta primers. TCRdb's table, derived via immunoSEQ multiplex PCR, lists solely in-frame clones and lacks some. The sample has fewer than 200,000 clones, over 75% seen once. Sample: PBMCs. Source of these receptors: a man in his forties or fifties in good health and CMV-seronegative.

V is TRBV19 and J is TRBJ1-1; D gene unclear. With 6 bases removed from V and 6 bases from J, the gap between germline ends came to 14 bases. The CDR3 is made up of 13 amino acids. CDR1 is LNHDA, CDR2 SQIVND, per germline (reference sequence). In nucleotides, the CDR3 is TGTGCCAGTAGCCTCGGACGGGAGGCTGAAGCTTTCTTT. It is translated as CASSLGREAEAFF.

This chain links TRBV6-4 with TRBJ2-3; D perhaps matches TRBD2 (6 bases). Germline CDR1 and CDR2: MRHNA and SNTAGT. The CDR3 length is 13 residues. The germline V and J ends were trimmed by 4 bases and 6 bases, with 11 bases remaining between them. CDR3 sequence reads: CASSGGDGDTQYF. CDR3 nucleotide sequence: TGTGCCAGCAGTGGGGGGGACGGCGATACGCAGTATTTT.

The chain uses TRBV30 and TRBJ2-5, with a weak D call TRBD1 (6 bases). V lost 2 bases and J lost 9, with 19 bases in between. The CDR3 totals 14 residues. Germline loops: CDR1 GTSNPN, CDR2 SVGIG (reference sequence). The CDR3 is CAWSLGQGKRPQYF. The CDR3 nucleotides are TGTGCCTGGAGTTTAGGGCAGGGGAAAAGACCCCAGTACTTC.

The chain combines TRBV11-1 with TRBJ1-6; 8 bases align to TRBD1. The CDR3 is made up of 15 amino acids. With 0 bases clipped from V and 9 bases from J, the junction kept 4 bases outside the gene matches. The V gene's germline CDR1 is SGHAT and CDR2 FQDESV (reference sequence). CDR3 DNA: TGTGCCAGCAGCTTAGCGAGGACAGGGAGTTCACCCCTCCACTTT. This codes for CASSLARTGSSPLHF.

This clone showed up just once. The genes are TRBV19 and TRBJ2-7; 11 nucleotides agree with TRBD2. This CDR3 spans 16 amino acids. Per the germline V gene, CDR1 is LNHDA and CDR2 is SQIVND (reference sequence). V lost 3 bases to trimming and J lost 5 bases; unmatched junction nucleotides: 9. CDR3 bases: TGTGCCAGTAGTATTAATCTAGCGGGGGGTTACCACGAGCAGTACTTC. Translated: CASSINLAGGYHEQYF.

CDR3 bases: TGTGCCAGCAGCTTAACAGTGAGTGGGTACTCCTACGAGCAGTACTTC. Encoded protein: CASSLTVSGYSYEQYF. The chain carries TRBV5-4 and TRBJ2-7; no reliable D call. The ends were cut back, 2 bases at V and 0 bases at J, with 15 bases in the middle. Germline CDR1 is SGHNT and CDR2 is YYREEE (reference sequence). The CDR3 runs to 16 residues. Full variable domain (missing parts from reference TRBV5-4 and TRBJ2-7): ETGVTQSPTHLIKTRGQQVTLRCSSQSGHNTVSWYQQALGQGPQFIFQYYREEENGRGNFPPRFSGLQFPNYSSELNVNALELDDSALYLCASSLTVSGYSYEQYFGPGTRLTVT.

The chain is built from TRBV7-3 and TRBJ2-7, with D possibly being TRBD2 (6 bases). Germline V gives CDR1 SGHTA, CDR2 FQGTGA. CDR3 size: 15 residues. Trimming removed 3 bases at V and 0 bases at J, with 12 bases between. The DNA for the CDR3 is TGTGCCAGCAGCTTGGGTCAGGGAGGCTCCTACGAGCAGTACTTC. Residues: CASSLGQGGSYEQYF.

J is TRBJ1-5 and V is TRBV4-2; the D gene is possibly TRBD1 (6 bases). CDR3 length: 16 residues. V lost 4 bases and J lost 7, with 20 bases in between. CDR1 is LGHNA, CDR2 YNFKEQ, per germline. This CDR3 reads CASSREGGGIGQPQHF. In DNA, the CDR3 is TGTGCCAGCAGCCGGGAAGGGGGAGGGATCGGGCAGCCCCAGCATTTT.

This clone occurred a few times. The chain links TRBV30 to TRBJ2-7; the D gene is possibly TRBD2 (6 bases). Trimming shortened V by 0 bases and J by 4 bases, and 19 bases separated the two germline ends. This CDR3 contains 16 residues. In germline, CDR1 is GTSNPN, CDR2 SVGIG (reference sequence). The CDR3 spells CAWSVRGTWLEYEQYF. Written as DNA, the CDR3 is TGTGCCTGGAGTGTACGGGGGACCTGGCTTGAGTACGAGCAGTACTTC.

This clone was counted between two and nine times. The chain couples TRBV6-4 to TRBJ2-3; D unresolved. The CDR3 runs 14 residues. Germline CDR1 is MRHNA and CDR2 is SNTAGT. The V end was cut by 4 bases, the J end by 1 base, with 9 bases between. CDR3 nucleotide sequence: TGTGCCAGCAGTGGGCGACACGGCACAGATACGCAGTATTTT. As protein: CASSGRHGTDTQYF.

The V and J genes are TRBV11-3 and TRBJ1-1, with D unresolved. V gave up 1 base and J gave up 4 bases, with 4 bases separating them. CDR1 is SGHNT, CDR2 YENEEA, per germline. The CDR3 runs to 12 residues. CDR3 bases: TGTGCCAGCAGCTTAGCTCTCACTGAAGCTTTCTTT. Amino acids: CASSLALTEAFF.

V gene TRBV13 combines with J gene TRBJ2-4; D possibly corresponds to TRBD1 (5 bases). Trimming pared 2 bases from V and 0 bases from J, leaving 26 bases between. Germline CDR1 and CDR2: PRHDT and FYEKMQ (reference sequence). CDR3 length: 21 residues. CDR3 region: CASSLSPPLGDWGLAKNIQYF. CDR3 coding DNA: TGTGCCAGCAGCTTAAGCCCTCCTCTAGGAGATTGGGGCTTAGCCAAAAACATTCAGTACTTC.

The chain joins TRBV7-8 to TRBJ2-7; D perhaps matches TRBD2 (6 bases). The CDR3 sequence is 15 residues long. CDR1 and CDR2 from the germline V gene are SGHVS and FQNEAQ. Trimming removed 5 bases at V and 0 bases at J, with 14 bases between. The CDR3 DNA is TGTGCCAGCAGCCCCGGGGGAGAGAGCTCCTACGAGCAGTACTTC. Translation gives CASSPGGESSYEQYF.

The chain links TRBV19 to TRBJ1-4; D not certain. V lost 7 bases to trimming and J lost 0 bases, with 12 bases between them. CDR3 length: 15 amino acids. CDR1 LNHDA and CDR2 SQIVND come from the germline V gene (reference sequence). In DNA form, the CDR3 reads TGTGCCAGTAACCCGGTGTCAACAACTAATGAAAAACTGTTTTTT. Encoded protein: CASNPVSTTNEKLFF.

This chain links TRBV6-1 with TRBJ1-3; 7 bases fit TRBD1. Losses at the gene ends were 8 bases for V and 6 bases for J; bases not matched to a gene: 7. This CDR3 is 13 amino acids long. CDR1 MNHNS and CDR2 SASEGT come from the germline V gene. The CDR3 coding sequence is TGTGCCAGCGGTACAGGGGAAACAAACACCATATATTTT. Encoded protein: CASGTGETNTIYF.

The table lists this clone with a few counts. This chain links TRBV2 with TRBJ1-1; TRBD1 is a possible D gene (5 bases). This CDR3 is 14 amino acids long. Germline CDR1 is SNHLY and CDR2 is FYNNEI. V was clipped by 9 bases and J by 1 base, with 15 bases between them. The CDR3 loop is CASSQRTRNTEAFF. CDR3 in DNA: TGTGCCAGTTCGCAAAGGACAAGGAACACTGAAGCTTTCTTT. The full variable domain, completed using reference TRBV2 and TRBJ1-1, is EPEVTQTPSHQVTQMGQEVILRCVPISNHLYFYWYRQILGQKVEFLVSFYNNEISEKSEIFDDQFSVERPDGSNFTLKIRSTKLEDSAMYFCASSQRTRNTEAFFGQGTRLTVV.

There are a few counts of this clone. The chain uses TRBV7-9 and TRBJ1-1; TRBD1 might be the D (5 bases). Germline V gene lookup returns CDR1 SEHNR and CDR2 FQNEAQ (reference sequence). CDR3 length: 13 amino acids. The CDR3, as DNA: TGTGTCCACTGGGGGGGATCTAACACTGAAGCTTTCTTT. It is translated as CVHWGGSNTEAFF.

This clone has only one observation. The chain has TRBV9 and TRBJ1-1, with TRBD1 identical over 7 bases. Germline V gene lookup returns CDR1 SGDLS and CDR2 YYNGEE. Trimming at V came to 0 bases and at J to 4 bases, leaving 3 bases not matched to a gene. The CDR3 is 14 amino acids. The DNA of the CDR3 is TGTGCCAGCAGCGTAGAAGACAGGGCCACTGAAGCTTTCTTT. This translates into CASSVEDRATEAFF.